This TCR beta chain stems from a study of blood T cell repertoires in COVID-19. Study-wide context: The origin of the acute and convalescent COVID-19 samples was the United States, Italy and Spain.

Original analysis: Quantification of nucleated cells was approximated via reference gene primer amplification. Some clones are missing from TCRdb's copy, which holds only in-frame ones; the method was immunoSEQ multiplex PCR. That table supplies the V and J calls and clone size; D and trimming were determined from the DNA. In the table there are 120,000 or so clones, 85% of which are singletons. Germline lookup yields CDR1 MNHEY and CDR2 SVGEGT. This CDR3 spans 13 amino acids. Trimming took off 0 bases at V and 5 bases at J, with 7 bases between the two ends. In regard to this clone: Different DNA sequences within this sample yield the same CDR3.

The sequence was obtained from a man aged 55 to 70 with acute or convalescent COVID-19. Sequenced input: peripheral blood. V is TRBV6-2 or TRBV6-3 and J is TRBJ1-1; D is possibly TRBD1 (6 bases). The CDR3 region has the DNA TGTGCCAGCAGTTACTCGAGGGGGACTGAAGCTTTCTTT. Protein sequence: CASSYSRGTEAFF.